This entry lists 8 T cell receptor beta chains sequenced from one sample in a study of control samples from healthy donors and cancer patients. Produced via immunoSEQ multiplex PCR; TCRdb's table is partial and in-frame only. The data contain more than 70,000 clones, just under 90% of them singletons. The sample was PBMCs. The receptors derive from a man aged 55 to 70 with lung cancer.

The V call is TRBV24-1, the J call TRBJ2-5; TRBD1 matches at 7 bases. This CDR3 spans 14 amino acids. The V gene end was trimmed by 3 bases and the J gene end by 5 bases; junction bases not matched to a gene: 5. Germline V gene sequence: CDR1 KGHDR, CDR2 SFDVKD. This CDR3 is CATSDPTGAETQYF. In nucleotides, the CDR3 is TGTGCCACCAGTGATCCCACAGGGGCCGAGACCCAGTACTTC.

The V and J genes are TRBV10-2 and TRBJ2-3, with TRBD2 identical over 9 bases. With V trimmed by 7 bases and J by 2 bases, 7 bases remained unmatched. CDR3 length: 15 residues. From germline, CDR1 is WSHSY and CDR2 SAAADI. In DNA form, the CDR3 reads TGCGCCAGCAACCTAGCGGGGCCCTCCACAGATACGCAGTATTTT. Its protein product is CASNLAGPSTDTQYF.

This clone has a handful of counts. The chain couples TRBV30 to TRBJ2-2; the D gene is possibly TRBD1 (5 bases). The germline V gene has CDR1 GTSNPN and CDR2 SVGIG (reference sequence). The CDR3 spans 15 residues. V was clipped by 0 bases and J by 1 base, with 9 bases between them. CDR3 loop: CAWSVGRVNTGELFF. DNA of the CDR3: TGTGCCTGGAGTGTCGGCAGGGTGAACACCGGGGAGCTGTTTTTT.

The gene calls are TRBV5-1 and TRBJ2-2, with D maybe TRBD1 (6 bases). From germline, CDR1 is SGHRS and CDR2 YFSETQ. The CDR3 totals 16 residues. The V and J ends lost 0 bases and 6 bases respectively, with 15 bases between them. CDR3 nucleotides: TGCGCCAGCAGCTTGGGGTTGACAGGCAGGGCCGGGGAGCTGTTTTTT. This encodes CASSLGLTGRAGELFF.

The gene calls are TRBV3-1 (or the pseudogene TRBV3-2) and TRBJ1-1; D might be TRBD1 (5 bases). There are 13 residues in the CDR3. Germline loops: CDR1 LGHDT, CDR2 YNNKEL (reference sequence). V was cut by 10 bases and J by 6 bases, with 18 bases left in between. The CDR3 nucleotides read TGTGCCACCACTCTGGGTTCGGGGGCTGAAGCTTTCTTT. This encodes CATTLGSGAEAFF.

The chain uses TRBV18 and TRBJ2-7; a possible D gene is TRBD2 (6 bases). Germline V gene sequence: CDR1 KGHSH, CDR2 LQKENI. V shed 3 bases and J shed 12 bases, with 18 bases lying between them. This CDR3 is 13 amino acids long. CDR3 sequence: CASSPSLTGEPYF. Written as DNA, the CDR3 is TGTGCCAGCTCACCCTCGCTAACGGGGGAACCGTACTTC.

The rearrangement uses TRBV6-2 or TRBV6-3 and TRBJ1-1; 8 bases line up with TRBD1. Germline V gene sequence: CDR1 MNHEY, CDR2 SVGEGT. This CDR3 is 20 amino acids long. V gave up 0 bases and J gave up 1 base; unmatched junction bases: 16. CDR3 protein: CASSYSPFYSGGTGNTEAFF. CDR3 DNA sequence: TGTGCCAGCAGTTACTCTCCTTTTTATTCAGGGGGCACCGGGAACACTGAAGCTTTCTTT.

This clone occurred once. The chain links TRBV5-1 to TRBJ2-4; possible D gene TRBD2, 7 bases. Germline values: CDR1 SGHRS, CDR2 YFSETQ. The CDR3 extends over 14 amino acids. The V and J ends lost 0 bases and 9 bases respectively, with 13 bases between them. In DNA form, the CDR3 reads TGCGCCAGCAGCTTGGATGGGGGGGGCCCCATTCAGTACTTC. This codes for CASSLDGGGPIQYF.